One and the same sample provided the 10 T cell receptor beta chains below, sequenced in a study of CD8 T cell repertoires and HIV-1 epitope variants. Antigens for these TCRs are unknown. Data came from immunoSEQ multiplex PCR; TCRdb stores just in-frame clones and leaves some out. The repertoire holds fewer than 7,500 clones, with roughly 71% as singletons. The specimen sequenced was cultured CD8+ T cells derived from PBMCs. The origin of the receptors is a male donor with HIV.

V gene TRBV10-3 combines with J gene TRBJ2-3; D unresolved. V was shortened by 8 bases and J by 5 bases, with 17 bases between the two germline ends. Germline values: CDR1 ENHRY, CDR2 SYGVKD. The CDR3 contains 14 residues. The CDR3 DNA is TGTGCCATCGCCACTCTCCCCCCCGAAGATACGCAGTATTTT. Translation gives CAIATLPPEDTQYF.

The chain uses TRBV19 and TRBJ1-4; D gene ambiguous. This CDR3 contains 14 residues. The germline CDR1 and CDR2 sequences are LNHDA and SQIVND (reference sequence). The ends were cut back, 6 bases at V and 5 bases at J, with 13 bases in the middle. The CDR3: CASREPGLNEKLFF. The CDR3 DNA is TGTGCCAGTAGAGAACCGGGATTGAATGAAAAACTGTTTTTT.

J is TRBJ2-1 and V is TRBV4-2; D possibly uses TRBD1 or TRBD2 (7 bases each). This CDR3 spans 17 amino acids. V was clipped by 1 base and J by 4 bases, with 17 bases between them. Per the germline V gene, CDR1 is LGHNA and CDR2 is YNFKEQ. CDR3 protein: CASSQVTGREGYNEQFF. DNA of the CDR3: TGTGCCAGCAGCCAAGTGACAGGGAGGGAGGGATACAATGAGCAGTTCTTC.

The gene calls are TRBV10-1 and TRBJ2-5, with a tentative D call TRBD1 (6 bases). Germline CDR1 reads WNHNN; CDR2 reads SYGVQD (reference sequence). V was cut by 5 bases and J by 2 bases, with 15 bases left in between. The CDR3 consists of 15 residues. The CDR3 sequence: CASSRQALVQETQYF. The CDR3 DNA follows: TGCGCCAGCAGTAGACAGGCCCTCGTTCAAGAGACCCAGTACTTC.

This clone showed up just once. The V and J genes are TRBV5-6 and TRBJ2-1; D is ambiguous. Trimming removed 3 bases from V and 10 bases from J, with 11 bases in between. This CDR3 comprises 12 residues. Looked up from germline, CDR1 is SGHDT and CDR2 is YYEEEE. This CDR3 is CASSWSYQEQFF. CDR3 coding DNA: TGTGCCAGCAGCTGGTCTTATCAGGAGCAGTTCTTC.

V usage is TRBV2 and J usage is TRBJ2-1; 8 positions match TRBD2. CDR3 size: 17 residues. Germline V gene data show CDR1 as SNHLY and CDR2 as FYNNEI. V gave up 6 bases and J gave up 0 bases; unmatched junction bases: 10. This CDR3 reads CASRSRLATSSYNEQFF. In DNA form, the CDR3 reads TGTGCCAGCAGGAGCCGACTAGCGACAAGCTCCTACAATGAGCAGTTCTTC.

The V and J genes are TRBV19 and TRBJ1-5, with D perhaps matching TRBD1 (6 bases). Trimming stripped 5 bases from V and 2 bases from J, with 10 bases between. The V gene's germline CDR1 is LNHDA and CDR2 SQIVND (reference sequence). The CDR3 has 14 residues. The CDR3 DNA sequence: TGTGCCAGTAGTGCCCCAGGGGGCAATCAGCCCCAGCATTTT. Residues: CASSAPGGNQPQHF.

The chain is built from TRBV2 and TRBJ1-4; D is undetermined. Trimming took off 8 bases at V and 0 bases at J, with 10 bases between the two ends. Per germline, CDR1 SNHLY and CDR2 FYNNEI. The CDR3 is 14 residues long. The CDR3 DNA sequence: TGTGCCAGCGGGCAGTATGCAACTAATGAAAAACTGTTTTTT. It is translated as CASGQYATNEKLFF.

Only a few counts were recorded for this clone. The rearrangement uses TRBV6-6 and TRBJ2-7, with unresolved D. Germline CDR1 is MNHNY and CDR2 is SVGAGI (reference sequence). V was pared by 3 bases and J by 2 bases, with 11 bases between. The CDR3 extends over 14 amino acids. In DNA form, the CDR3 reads TGTGCCAGCAGTTATTCCGGGCCCACCTACGAGCAGTACTTC. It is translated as CASSYSGPTYEQYF.

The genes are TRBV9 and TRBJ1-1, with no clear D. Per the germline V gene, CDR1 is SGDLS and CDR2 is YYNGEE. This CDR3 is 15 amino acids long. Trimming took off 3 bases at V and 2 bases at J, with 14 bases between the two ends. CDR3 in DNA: TGTGCCAGCAGCGGAGAAAAGGGAACTAACACTGAAGCTTTCTTT. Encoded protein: CASSGEKGTNTEAFF.